These 21 T cell receptor beta chains were all obtained from the same sample, sequenced in a study of T cells after yellow fever vaccination. Via MiXCR, TCRdb re-called the 5' RACE reads, giving one row per CDR3 protein. The sample comprises under 150,000 distinct CDR3 sequences, 7.7% of which are singletons, and under 0.85% rests with the top ten. The sample here was CD4+ T cells sorted from PBMCs, taken 5 days after the yellow fever booster vaccination. The receptors were sampled from a man aged 25 to 45 who received the YFV17D yellow fever vaccine.

This clonotype appeared a few times. The rearrangement uses TRBV15 and TRBJ1-5; the D is unclear. This CDR3 spans 14 amino acids. With 5 bases removed from V and 0 bases from J, the gap between germline ends came to 8 bases. Germline V gives CDR1 LNHNV, CDR2 YYDKDF (reference sequence). CDR3 nucleotide sequence: TGTGCCACCAGCGCGGGGATTAGCAATCAGCCCCAGCATTTT. Its translation: CATSAGISNQPQHF.

This clonotype was found many times. The chain joins TRBV28 to TRBJ2-7; the match to TRBD1 covers 9 bases. The CDR3 has 15 residues. V shed 4 bases and J 5 bases; nucleotides not matched to a gene: 9. In germline, CDR1 is MDHEN, CDR2 SYDVKM. CDR3 bases: TGTGCCAGCAGTTCGCCCGGGACAGGGTACGACGAGCAGTACTTC. This encodes CASSSPGTGYDEQYF.

This clonotype was found many times. The rearrangement joins TRBV2 to TRBJ2-3; possibly TRBD2 for D (5 bases). V gave up 8 bases and J gave up 0 bases, with 12 bases separating them. CDR1 SNHLY and CDR2 FYNNEI come from the germline V gene. This CDR3 region has 14 residues. The CDR3 protein is CASSATGSTDTQYF. CDR3 DNA sequence: TGTGCCAGCTCGGCAACGGGGAGCACAGATACGCAGTATTTT. Filled out from reference TRBV2 and TRBJ2-3, the complete variable domain reads EPEVTQTPSHQVTQMGQEVILRCVPISNHLYFYWYRQILGQKVEFLVSFYNNEISEKSEIFDDQFSVERPDGSNFTLKIRSTKLEDSAMYFCASSATGSTDTQYFGPGTRLTVL.

At least ten counts were recorded for this clonotype. The chain is built from TRBV10-3 and TRBJ2-7; TRBD2 agrees at 13 bases. CDR3 length: 15 residues. CDR1 is ENHRY and CDR2 is SYGVKD in the germline V gene. The trim removed 6 bases at V and 2 bases at J, leaving 4 bases unmatched. DNA for the CDR3: TGTGCCATCAGGGGGACTAGCGGGACAACCTACGAGCAGTACTTC. It translates to CAIRGTSGTTYEQYF.

A note on this clonotype: A much more abundant neighbour one base away suggests this may be a read error. The chain carries TRBV28 and TRBJ2-2, with D possibly being TRBD1 (5 bases). The CDR3 is 14 residues long. Trimming stripped 7 bases from V and 7 bases from J, with 16 bases between. Germline lookup yields CDR1 MDHEN and CDR2 SYDVKM. CDR3 in amino acids: CASKDSPQLGELFF. CDR3 bases: TGTGCCAGCAAAGACAGCCCTCAACTCGGGGAGCTGTTTTTT.

This clonotype was detected a few times. This chain connects TRBV3-1 to TRBJ2-5, with 8 bases fitting TRBD2. CDR3 length: 17 amino acids. Germline CDR1 reads LGHDT; CDR2 reads YNNKEL (reference sequence). With 4 bases clipped from V and 2 bases from J, the junction kept 12 bases outside the gene matches. In DNA, the CDR3 is TGTGCCAGCAGCCCATGGACTAGCCGGAGGGGGCAAGAGACCCAGTACTTC. Translating it yields CASSPWTSRRGQETQYF.

In this sample, this clonotype turned up many times. The rearrangement uses TRBV28 and TRBJ1-1, with D tentatively TRBD1 (6 bases). V lost 10 bases, J lost 1 base, and 19 bases lay in between. Germline V gene lookup returns CDR1 MDHEN and CDR2 SYDVKM. The CDR3 consists of 15 residues. The CDR3 reads CATRSQGSGNTEAFF. The CDR3 nucleotides read TGTGCCACCAGGTCTCAGGGGAGCGGGAACACTGAAGCTTTCTTT.

This clonotype was counted ten times or more. The chain recombines TRBV28 with TRBJ1-2, with D hard to call. CDR1 is MDHEN, CDR2 SYDVKM, per germline. V gave up 1 base and J gave up 3 bases, with 3 bases separating them. This CDR3 region has 12 residues. The CDR3 sequence: CASSLSDYGYTF. The CDR3 bases are TGTGCCAGCAGTTTATCAGACTATGGCTACACCTTC.

Of note for this clonotype: This sequence may be a read error, since a much larger clone differs from it by one base. CDR3 sequence reads: CATSTGGSSYNEQFF. The CDR3 region has the DNA TGTGCCACCAGCACCGGCGGGAGCTCCTACAATGAGCAGTTCTTC. The rearrangement uses TRBV15 and TRBJ2-1, with 7 bases fitting TRBD2. Germline V gives CDR1 LNHNV, CDR2 YYDKDF (reference sequence). CDR3 length: 15 amino acids. The J segment lost 0 bases and the V segment lost 4 bases, leaving 3 bases of the junction unmatched. The whole variable domain, remainder taken from reference TRBV15 and TRBJ2-1, is DAMVIQNPRYQVTQFGKPVTLSCSQTLNHNVMYWYQQKSSQAPKLLFHYYDKDFNNEADTPDNFQSRRPNTSFCFLDIRSPGLGDTAMYLCATSTGGSSYNEQFFGPGTRLTVL.

This clonotype was seen repeatedly, ten times or more. The chain joins TRBV4-3 to TRBJ2-2; TRBD2 matches at 8 bases. Trimming removed 0 bases from V and 1 base from J; junction bases left unmatched: 7. The CDR3 totals 18 residues. Germline assignment: CDR1 LGHNA and CDR2 YSLEER. The CDR3 coding sequence is TGCGCCAGCAGCCAAGATATCCCGGGAGGGGAGAACACCGGGGAGCTGTTTTTT. It yields the protein CASSQDIPGGENTGELFF.

This clonotype was counted ten times or more. The rearrangement links TRBV28 to TRBJ1-1; D not resolved. In germline, CDR1 is MDHEN, CDR2 SYDVKM. V shed 5 bases and J shed 1 base, with 17 bases lying between them. The CDR3 covers 16 residues. The DNA for the CDR3 is TGTGCCAGCAGTACTGCTGGTAGGGTAAAGAACACTGAAGCTTTCTTT. Its translation: CASSTAGRVKNTEAFF.

This clonotype has ten or more counts. The rearrangement joins TRBV5-5 to TRBJ2-5; TRBD2 agrees at 12 bases. The length of the CDR3 is 16 residues. CDR1 is SGHKS, CDR2 YYEKEE, per germline (reference sequence). Unmatched junction bases numbered 7, after V lost 4 bases and J lost 3 bases. The CDR3 spells CASSTTSGSGKETQYF. The CDR3 DNA reads TGTGCCAGCAGCACGACTAGCGGGAGTGGTAAAGAGACCCAGTACTTC.

Many counts were recorded for this clonotype. This rearrangement joins TRBV5-1 to TRBJ2-1, with 7 bases matching TRBD2. The CDR3 length is 16 residues. V was clipped by 2 bases and J by 2 bases; unmatched bases: 7. Germline-derived CDR1 and CDR2 are SGHRS and YFSETQ. In DNA, the CDR3 is TGCGCCAGCAGCTTTTCTGGCGGGAGAACCTACAATGAGCAGTTCTTC. Translated, it gives CASSFSGGRTYNEQFF.

This clonotype was counted many times. The chain joins TRBV20-1 to TRBJ1-1; 9 bases map to TRBD1. Germline values: CDR1 DFQATT, CDR2 SNEGSKA (reference sequence). The junction had 6 bases not matched to a gene; V was cut back by 6 bases and J by 1 base. The CDR3 runs 14 residues. The CDR3 coding sequence is TGCAGTGCCGTACAGGGGGCGCGGAACACTGAAGCTTTCTTT. Encoded protein: CSAVQGARNTEAFF.

This clonotype showed up many times. The chain joins TRBV14 to TRBJ2-1; D possibly corresponds to TRBD2 (6 bases). The germline V gene has CDR1 SGHDN and CDR2 FVKESK. The CDR3 runs 18 residues. Trimming shortened V by 0 bases and J by 0 bases, and 15 bases separated the two germline ends. The CDR3 reads CASSQENSAGSSYNEQFF. The CDR3, as DNA: TGTGCCAGCAGCCAAGAGAATTCCGCGGGAAGCTCCTACAATGAGCAGTTCTTC.

Many counts were recorded for this clonotype. The rearrangement uses TRBV20-1 and TRBJ1-4, with D maybe TRBD1 (6 bases). Germline CDR1 reads DFQATT; CDR2 reads SNEGSKA (reference sequence). This CDR3 is built from 14 residues. Deletions cut 2 bases from V and 8 bases from J, with 15 bases between. DNA of the CDR3: TGCAGTGCTAGACACAGGGAGGGAAGGGAAAAACTGTTTTTT. This translates into CSARHREGREKLFF.

This clonotype has more than one count but fewer than ten. CDR3 amino acids: CSVEVSGTGPEQFF. In DNA form, the CDR3 reads TGCAGCGTTGAAGTTTCCGGGACTGGGCCTGAGCAGTTCTTC. This chain connects TRBV29-1 to TRBJ2-1; maybe TRBD2 (6 bases). With 1 base removed from V and 9 bases from J, the gap between germline ends came to 16 bases. The CDR3 is 14 amino acids. CDR1 is SQVTM, CDR2 ANQGSEA, per germline.

Many counts were recorded for this clonotype. The rearrangement links TRBV6-5 to TRBJ2-1; TRBD2 aligns across 12 bases. Germline values: CDR1 MNHEY, CDR2 SVGAGI. Germline trimming cut 4 bases from V and 9 bases from J; bases unmatched to any gene: 10. The CDR3 contains 16 residues. CDR3 sequence: CASSSESSGRAFEQFF. In DNA, the CDR3 is TGTGCCAGCAGTTCTGAATCTAGCGGGAGGGCCTTTGAGCAGTTCTTC.

This clonotype was seen more than once but under ten times. V gene TRBV5-5 combines with J gene TRBJ2-2; maybe TRBD2 (5 bases). V was shortened by 4 bases and J by 6 bases, with 22 bases between the two germline ends. The CDR3 sequence is 17 residues long. Per germline, CDR1 SGHKS and CDR2 YYEKEE (reference sequence). The CDR3 nucleotides read TGTGCCAGCAGCCCTCTAACTCGATTAACTAGGGCCGGGGAGCTGTTTTTT. Amino acids: CASSPLTRLTRAGELFF. The variable domain in full, with the rest retrieved from reference TRBV5-5 and TRBJ2-2, is DAGVTQSPTHLIKTRGQQVTLRCSPISGHKSVSWYQQVLGQGPQFIFQYYEKEERGRGNFPDRFSARQFPNYSSELNVNALLLGDSALYLCASSPLTRLTRAGELFFGEGSRLTVL.

The CDR3 DNA is TGCGCCAGCAGCTTGATCGACGCCGGCTCCTACGAGCAGTACTTC. Amino acid sequence: CASSLIDAGSYEQYF. This chain connects TRBV5-1 to TRBJ2-7; D gene ambiguous. V gave up 1 base and J gave up 0 bases, with 11 bases separating them. The CDR3 spans 15 residues. The germline CDR1 and CDR2 sequences are SGHRS and YFSETQ.

The rearrangement joins TRBV25-1 to TRBJ2-7, with TRBD1 identical over 10 bases. V lost 5 bases and J lost 3; bases outside the gene matches: 10. The CDR3 loop spans 16 amino acids. Germline loops: CDR1 MGHDK, CDR2 SYGVNS. CDR3 sequence reads: CASSPPGTGAVYEQYF. The CDR3 nucleotides are TGTGCCAGCAGTCCCCCCGGGACAGGGGCGGTCTACGAGCAGTACTTC.